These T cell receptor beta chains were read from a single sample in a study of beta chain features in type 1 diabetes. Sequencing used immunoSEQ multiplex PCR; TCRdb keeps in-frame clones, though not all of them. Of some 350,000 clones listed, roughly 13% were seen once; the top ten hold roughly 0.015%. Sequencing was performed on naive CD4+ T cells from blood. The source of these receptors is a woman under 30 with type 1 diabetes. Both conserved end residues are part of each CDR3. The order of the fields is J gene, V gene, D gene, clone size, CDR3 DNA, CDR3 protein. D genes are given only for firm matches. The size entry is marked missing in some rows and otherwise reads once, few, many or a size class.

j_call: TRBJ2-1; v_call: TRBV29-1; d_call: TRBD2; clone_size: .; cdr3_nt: TGCAGCGGTCTAGGGGCGGGAGGGTACAATGAGCAGTTCTTC; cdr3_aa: CSGLGAGGYNEQFF
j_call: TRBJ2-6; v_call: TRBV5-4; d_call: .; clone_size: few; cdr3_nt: TGTGCCAGCAGCTTCCCCGGGAGCCCAAGGGCTGGGGCCAACGTCCTGACTTTC; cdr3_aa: CASSFPGSPRAGANVLTF
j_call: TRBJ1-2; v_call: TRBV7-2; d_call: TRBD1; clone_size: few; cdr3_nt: TGTGCCAGCAGCTTAGGACAGGGGGACTATGGCTACACCTTC; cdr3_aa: CASSLGQGDYGYTF
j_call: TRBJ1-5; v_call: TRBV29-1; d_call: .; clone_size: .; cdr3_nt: TGCAGCGTTCAGTATAGCAATCAGCCCCAGCATTTT; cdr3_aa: CSVQYSNQPQHF
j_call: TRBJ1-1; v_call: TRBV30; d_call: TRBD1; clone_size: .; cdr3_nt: TGTGCCTGGAGGGTTACAGGGGGACCCACTGAAGCTTTCTTT; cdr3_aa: CAWRVTGGPTEAFF
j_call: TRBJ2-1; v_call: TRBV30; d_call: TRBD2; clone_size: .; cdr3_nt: TGTGCCTCCAGTCGTCTAGCGGGAGGCCCTGTAGGTGAGCAGTTCTTC; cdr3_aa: CASSRLAGGPVGEQFF
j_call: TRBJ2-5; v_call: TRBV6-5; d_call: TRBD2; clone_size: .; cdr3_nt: TGTGCCAGCAGTACGCAACTAGCGATGAGGGAGACCCAGTACTTC; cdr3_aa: CASSTQLAMRETQYF
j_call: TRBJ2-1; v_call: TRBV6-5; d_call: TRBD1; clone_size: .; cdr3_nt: TGTGCCAGCAGTTTACCAAACAGGGGGATCAATGAGCAGTTCTTC; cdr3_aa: CASSLPNRGINEQFF
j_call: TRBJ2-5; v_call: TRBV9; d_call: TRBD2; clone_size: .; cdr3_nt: TGTGCCAGCAGCGTAGAGGGGTTTAGGGCTAGCGGGAGAATTGAGACCCAGTACTTC; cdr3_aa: CASSVEGFRASGRIETQYF
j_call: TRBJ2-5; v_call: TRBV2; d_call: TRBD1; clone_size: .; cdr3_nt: TGTGCCAGCAGGGCCCCCCGGGACAGGGAGAAGGAGACCCAGTACTTC; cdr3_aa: CASRAPRDREKETQYF
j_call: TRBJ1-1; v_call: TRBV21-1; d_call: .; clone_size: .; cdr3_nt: TGTGCCAGGGGAGGGAACACTGAAGCTTTCTTT; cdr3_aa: CARGGNTEAFF
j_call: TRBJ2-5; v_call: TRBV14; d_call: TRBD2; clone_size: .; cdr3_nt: TGTGCCAGCAGCCAACACTCTAGCGGGATCCCAGAGACCCAGTACTTC; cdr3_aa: CASSQHSSGIPETQYF
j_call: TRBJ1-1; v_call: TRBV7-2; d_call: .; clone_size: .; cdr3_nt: TGTGCCAGCAGCTTAGCGCGCGGAACTGAAGCTTTCTTT; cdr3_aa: CASSLARGTEAFF
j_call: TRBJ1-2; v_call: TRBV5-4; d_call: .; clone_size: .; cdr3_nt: TGTGCCAGCAGCCCATTCATCGGTGGCTATGGCTACACCTTC; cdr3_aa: CASSPFIGGYGYTF
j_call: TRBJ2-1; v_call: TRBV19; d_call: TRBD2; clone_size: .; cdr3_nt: TGTGCCAGTAGTATAGGTAGCGGGAACACCTACAATGAGCAGTTCTTC; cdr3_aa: CASSIGSGNTYNEQFF
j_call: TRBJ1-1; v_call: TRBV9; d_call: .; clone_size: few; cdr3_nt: TGTGCCAGCAGCGTAGTGCGGAAGAACACTGAAGCTTTCTTT; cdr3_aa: CASSVVRKNTEAFF
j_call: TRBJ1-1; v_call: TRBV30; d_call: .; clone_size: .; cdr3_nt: TGTGCCTGGAGTGTGGGGGGGGAGACTGAAGCTTTCTTT; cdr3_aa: CAWSVGGETEAFF
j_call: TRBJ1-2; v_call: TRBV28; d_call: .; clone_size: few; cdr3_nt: TGTGCCAGCAGTTTATTCAGGGGAACTCCCTATGGCTACACCTTC; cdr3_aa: CASSLFRGTPYGYTF
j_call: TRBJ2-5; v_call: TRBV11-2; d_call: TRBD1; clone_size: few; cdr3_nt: TGTGCCAGCAGCTTGACAGGGGGCTGGGAGACCCAGTACTTC; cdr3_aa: CASSLTGGWETQYF
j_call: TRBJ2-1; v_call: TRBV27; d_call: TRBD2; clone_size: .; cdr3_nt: TGTGCCAGCAGTTTTGCGGCGGGAGGTTCCGATGAGCAGTTCTTC; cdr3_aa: CASSFAAGGSDEQFF
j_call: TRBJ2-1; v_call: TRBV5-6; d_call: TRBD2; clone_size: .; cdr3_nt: TGTGCCAGCAGCTTGATACTAGCGGGCTCCAATGAGCAGTTCTTC; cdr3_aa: CASSLILAGSNEQFF
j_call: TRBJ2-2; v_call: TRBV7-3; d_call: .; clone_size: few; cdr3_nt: TGTGCCAGCAGCTTTAGCCCGCTGGCCGGGGAGCTGTTTTTT; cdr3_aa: CASSFSPLAGELFF
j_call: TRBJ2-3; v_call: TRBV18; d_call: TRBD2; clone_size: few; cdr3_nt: TGTGCCAGCTCAGCGGGAGAGGCAGATACGCAGTATTTT; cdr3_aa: CASSAGEADTQYF
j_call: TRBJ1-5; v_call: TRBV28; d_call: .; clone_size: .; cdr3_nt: TGTGCCAGCAGTTTAGGGCCGTACCAGCCCCAGCATTTT; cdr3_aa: CASSLGPYQPQHF
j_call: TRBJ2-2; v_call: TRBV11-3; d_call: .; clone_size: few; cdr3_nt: TGTGCCAGCAGGGCCGGGGCGAACACCGGGGAGCTGTTTTTT; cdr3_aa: CASRAGANTGELFF
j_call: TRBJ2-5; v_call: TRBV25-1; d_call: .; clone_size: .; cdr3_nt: TGTGCCAGCAGTGAATATCTAGCCGAGCCGGGGACCCAGTACTTC; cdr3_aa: CASSEYLAEPGTQYF
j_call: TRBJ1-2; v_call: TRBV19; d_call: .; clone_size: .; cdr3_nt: TGTGCCAGTAGTATAGGGAGCGCGGGCGGCTACACCTTC; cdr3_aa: CASSIGSAGGYTF
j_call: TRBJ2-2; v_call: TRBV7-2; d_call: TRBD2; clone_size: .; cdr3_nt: TGTGCCAGCAGCTGGACTAGCGGGAGTTATACCGGGGAGCTGTTTTTT; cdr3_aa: CASSWTSGSYTGELFF
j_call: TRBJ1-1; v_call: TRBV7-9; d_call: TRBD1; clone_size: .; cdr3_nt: TGTGCCAGCAGCACTCGGACAGGGGGCTTGGGAACTGAAGCTTTCTTT; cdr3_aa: CASSTRTGGLGTEAFF
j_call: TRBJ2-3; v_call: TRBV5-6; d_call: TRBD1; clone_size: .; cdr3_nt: TGTGCCAGCAGCTCCGACAGGGTCCAGGATACGCAGTATTTT; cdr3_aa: CASSSDRVQDTQYF
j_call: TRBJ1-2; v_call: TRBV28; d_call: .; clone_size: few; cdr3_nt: TGTGCCAGCAGCCAGGGCGGCTATGGCTACACCTTC; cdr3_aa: CASSQGGYGYTF
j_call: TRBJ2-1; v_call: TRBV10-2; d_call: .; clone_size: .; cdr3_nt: TGCGCCAGCAGGGGCCAGGGCAATGAGCAGTTCTTC; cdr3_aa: CASRGQGNEQFF
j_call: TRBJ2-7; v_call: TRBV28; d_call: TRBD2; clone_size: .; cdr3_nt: TGTGCCAGCAGTTTAAGGGCAGGGAGGGCCTACGAGCAGTACTTC; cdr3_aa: CASSLRAGRAYEQYF
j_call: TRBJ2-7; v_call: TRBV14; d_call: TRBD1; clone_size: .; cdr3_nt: TGTGCCAGCAGCCGGTGGACAGGGGGGTTCTACGAGCAGTACTTC; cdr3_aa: CASSRWTGGFYEQYF
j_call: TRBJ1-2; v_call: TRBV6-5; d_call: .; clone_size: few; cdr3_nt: TGTGCCAGCTCCGACAGGAACTATGGCTACACCTTC; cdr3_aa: CASSDRNYGYTF
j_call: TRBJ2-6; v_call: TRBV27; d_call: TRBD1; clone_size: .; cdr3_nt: TGTGCCAGCAGGGGACAGGGCACTGGGGCCAACGTCCTGACTTTC; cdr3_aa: CASRGQGTGANVLTF
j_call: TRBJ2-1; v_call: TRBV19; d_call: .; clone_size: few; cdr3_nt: TGTGCCAGTAGTCCCATGACCAGGGTCGATGAGCAGTTCTTC; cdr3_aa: CASSPMTRVDEQFF
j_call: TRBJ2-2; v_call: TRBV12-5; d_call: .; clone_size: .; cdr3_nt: TGTGCTAGTGGTTTGGTGGTCAGGGGGAACACCGGGGAGCTGTTTTTT; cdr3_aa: CASGLVVRGNTGELFF
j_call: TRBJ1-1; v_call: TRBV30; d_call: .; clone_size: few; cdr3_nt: TGTGCCTGGAGTCCCCGGGGTGTGAACACTGAAGCTTTCTTT; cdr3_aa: CAWSPRGVNTEAFF
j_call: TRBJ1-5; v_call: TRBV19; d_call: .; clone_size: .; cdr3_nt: TGTGGAACCGGGGTGCGGGATCAGCCCCAGCATTTT; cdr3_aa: CGTGVRDQPQHF
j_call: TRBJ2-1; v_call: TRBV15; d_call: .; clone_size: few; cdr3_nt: TGTGCCACCAGTCGAGACTACGCCGACAATGAGCAGTTCTTC; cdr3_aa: CATSRDYADNEQFF
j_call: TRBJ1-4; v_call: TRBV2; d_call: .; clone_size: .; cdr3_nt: TGTGCCGGGGGCAGGGTAGCAACTAATGAAAAACTGTTTTTT; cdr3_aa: CAGGRVATNEKLFF
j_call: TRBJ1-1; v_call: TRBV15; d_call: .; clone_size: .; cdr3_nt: TGTGCCACCAGAGAGATTCCGGGCACTGAAGCTTTCTTT; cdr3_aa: CATREIPGTEAFF
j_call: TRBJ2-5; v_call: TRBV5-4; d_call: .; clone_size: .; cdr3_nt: TGTGCCAGCAGCACCAGAGAGACCCAGTACTTC; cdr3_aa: CASSTRETQYF
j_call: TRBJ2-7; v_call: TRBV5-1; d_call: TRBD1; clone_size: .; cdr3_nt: TGCGCCAGCAGCTTGGCCGGGACAGGGTCGCTGCAGTACTTC; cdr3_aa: CASSLAGTGSLQYF
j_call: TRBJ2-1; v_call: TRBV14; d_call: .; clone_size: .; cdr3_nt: TGTGCCAGCAGCCCCCGGGACTCACCCTACAATGAGCAGTTCTTC; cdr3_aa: CASSPRDSPYNEQFF
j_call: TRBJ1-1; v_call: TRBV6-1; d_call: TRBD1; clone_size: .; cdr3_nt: TGTGCCAGCAGTGAAGTAGCTACCGGGACAGTTAACACTGAAGCTTTCTTT; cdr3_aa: CASSEVATGTVNTEAFF
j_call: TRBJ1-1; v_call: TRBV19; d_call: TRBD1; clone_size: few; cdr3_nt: TGTGCCAGTAGTATAGCCGGGACAGTTAGCACTGAAGCTTTCTTT; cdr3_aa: CASSIAGTVSTEAFF